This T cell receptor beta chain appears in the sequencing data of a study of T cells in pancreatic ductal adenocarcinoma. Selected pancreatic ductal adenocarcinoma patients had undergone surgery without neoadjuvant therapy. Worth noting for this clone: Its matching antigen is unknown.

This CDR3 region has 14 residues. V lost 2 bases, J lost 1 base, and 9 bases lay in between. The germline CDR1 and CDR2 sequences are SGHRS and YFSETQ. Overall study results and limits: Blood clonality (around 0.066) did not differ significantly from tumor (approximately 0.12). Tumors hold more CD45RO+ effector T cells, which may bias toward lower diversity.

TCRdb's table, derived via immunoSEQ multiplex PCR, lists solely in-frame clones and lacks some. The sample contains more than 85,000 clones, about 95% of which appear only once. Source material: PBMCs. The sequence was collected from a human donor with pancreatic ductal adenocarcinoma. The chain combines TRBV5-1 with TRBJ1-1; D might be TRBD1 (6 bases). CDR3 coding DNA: TGCGCCAGCAGCTTACAGGGAACGAACACTGAAGCTTTCTTT. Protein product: CASSLQGTNTEAFF.